Following are 12 T cell receptor beta chains from one sample sequenced in a study of CXCR3-negative and CXCR3-positive naive CD8 T cells. Researchers prepared the TRB cDNA libraries using 5' RACE with UMI labels. TCRdb derives one entry per CDR3 protein from the 5' RACE reads, leaving out DNA. Reported are 90,000 to 100,000 distinct CDR3 sequences; the ten largest clones contain about 1%. These receptors are not linked to any known antigen. General study results and limits: Comparison of naive cells showed more hydrophobic TRB CDR3s in CXCR3-positive than in CXCR3-negative naive cells.

Sequencing used naive CXCR3+ CD8+ T cells from blood. Subset reported: CD45RO-CCR7+CD27+CD95- naive CD8+ T cells expressing CXCR3 (TNR3+). Receptor source: a human donor in good health. Some clones in this sample may be carry-over from other donors' samples.

This rearrangement joins TRBV20-1 to TRBJ1-1. The CDR3 is 16 amino acids. From germline, CDR1 is DFQATT and CDR2 SNEGSKA (reference sequence). CDR3 in amino acids: CSARDPGFGGSTEAFF.

The chain employs TRBV7-6 and TRBJ2-1; TCRdb proposes TRBD1, but this gene call is untestable without DNA. The CDR3 is made up of 15 amino acids. Germline CDR1 SGHVS, CDR2 FNYEAQ. CDR3 residues: CASSPRGGAYNEQFF. Complete variable domain (other parts from reference TRBV7-6 and TRBJ2-1): GAGVSQSPRYKVTKRGQDVALRCDPISGHVSLYWYRQALGQGPEFLTYFNYEAQQDKSGLPNDRFSAERPEGSISTLTIQRTEQRDSAMYRCASSPRGGAYNEQFFGPGTRLTVL.

The V call is TRBV20-1, the J call TRBJ1-6; TCRdb proposes TRBD1, but this gene call is untestable without DNA. CDR3 length: 14 residues. Germline CDR1 and CDR2: DFQATT and SNEGSKA (reference sequence). The chain's CDR3 is CSARVGDFNSPLHF.

The gene calls are TRBV6-1 and TRBJ2-3; TCRdb's assignment of TRBD1 cannot be checked, as there is no DNA. CDR3 length equals 15 residues. Per the germline V gene, CDR1 is MNHNS and CDR2 is SASEGT. The CDR3 is CASSEGRGGADTQYF.

The chain uses TRBV19 and TRBJ2-1; absent DNA, TCRdb's TRBD2 call cannot be checked. Per the germline V gene, CDR1 is LNHDA and CDR2 is SQIVND (reference sequence). This CDR3 is 16 amino acids long. The CDR3 here is CASSWGGRASYNEQFF.

The chain employs TRBV2 and TRBJ1-4. The CDR3 covers 15 residues. CDR1 and CDR2 from the germline V gene are SNHLY and FYNNEI. CDR3 region: CASSEFGVRNEKLFF.

The chain joins TRBV20-1 to TRBJ2-1. CDR1 and CDR2 (germline): DFQATT, SNEGSKA (reference sequence). The CDR3 totals 16 residues. CDR3 residues: CSARDLVGFGHNEQFF.

J is TRBJ2-3 and V is TRBV12-3 or TRBV12-4; TCRdb selects TRBD1, and the lack of DNA leaves this call unchecked. This CDR3 has 13 residues. CDR3 loop: CASSLLGADTQYF.

The chain links TRBV20-1 to TRBJ1-5. Per germline, CDR1 DFQATT and CDR2 SNEGSKA (reference sequence). The CDR3 runs to 15 residues. CDR3 loop: CSLSWAERRHQPQHF.

The gene calls are TRBV29-1 and TRBJ1-1; the D call from TCRdb, TRBD1, cannot be confirmed without DNA. The germline CDR1 and CDR2 sequences are SQVTM and ANQGSEA. This CDR3 has 13 residues. This CDR3 reads CSVYRGANTEAFF.

The CDR3 reads CASRNSTGLGDNEQFF. The chain joins TRBV5-5 to TRBJ2-1; TCRdb names TRBD2, which stays unverified in the absence of DNA. Germline V gene lookup returns CDR1 SGHKS and CDR2 YYEKEE (reference sequence). The CDR3 extends over 16 amino acids.

CDR3 amino acids: CASSVSNSGETQYF. The chain carries TRBV7-9 and TRBJ2-5. In germline, CDR1 is SEHNR, CDR2 FQNEAQ (reference sequence). This CDR3 spans 14 amino acids.